This TCR beta chain derives from a study of sequential checkpoint blockade in melanoma. Study-wide background: Patients were randomized 1:1 to nivolumab-then-ipilimumab or ipilimumab-then-nivolumab first-line. Both treatment sequences were followed by maintenance nivolumab.

CDR1 and CDR2 (germline): SGDLS, YYNGEE. V dropped 4 bases and J dropped 4 bases, with 16 bases sitting between them. CDR3 length equals 15 residues. The treatment here: randomized to nivolumab then ipilimumab (arm A) or the reverse (arm B). Using immunoSEQ multiplex PCR, the repertoire was profiled, and TCRdb retains in-frame clones only, with some absent. The sample has about 6,400 clones; 15% to 20% are singletons. Sequences were derived from tumor tissue (inferred from file names), sampled from a patient given nivolumab and ipilimumab in sequence. This rearrangement joins TRBV9 to TRBJ2-3, with a tentative D call TRBD2 (5 bases). This receptor was taken from a human donor with melanoma. CDR3: CASSPEVAGADTQYF. In nucleotides, the CDR3 is TGTGCCAGCAGCCCCGAAGTGGCGGGTGCAGATACGCAGTATTTT.